This T cell receptor (beta chain) was sequenced in a study of cytomegalovirus exposure and HLA in healthy donors (TCRdb year 2017). Study-wide context: In an earlier analysis of roughly 500 of the donors, 250 to 300 Gb of sequence data and 100 million or so unique TCR beta sequences from 180 million or so T cells were reported. An early release that covered fewer than 750 HLA-typed donors contained about 300 gigabases of sequencing data and around 85 million unique TCR sequences. Of the approximately 370 genotyped donors, roughly 76% were placed in the genetic ancestry cluster associated with self-reported Caucasian donors. The aim of the study was to test whether cataloging public T cell receptors could identify signatures of past pathogen exposure. The T cell repertoires of several hundred subjects were profiled by immunosequencing and related to cytomegalovirus serostatus. Along with the roughly 610-subject first cohort, a separate validation cohort of 120 different subjects was used. High-throughput TCR immunosequencing, statistical association of individual TCRs with disease status, and machine learning were combined to predict cytomegalovirus infection status. A later analysis re-examined previously published TCR beta repertoires from over 500 donors and added high-resolution HLA genotyping to investigate patterns of TCR occurrence. In the later analysis, no new phenotypic data were used to find candidate immune exposures; instead, reliance was placed on TCR beta sequences and their occurrence across donors. In an earlier analysis of 587 of the donors, high-throughput TCR beta sequencing was used to judge whether each TCR beta V gene segment behaved as functional or pseudogenic. Donor age, sex, ethnicity and CMV serostatus were collected together with the repertoire data. In a later genetic analysis, genome-wide SNP genotypes for about 55% of the roughly 670 donors were used, and that subset was treated as a discovery cohort. Every discovery cohort repertoire had been produced on one sequencing platform. HLA typing covered class I and class II loci at four-digit resolution. The number of donors typed differed by locus, with roughly 629-640 for A, B, C, DRB1 and DQB1, 522 for DQA1, approximately 580 for DPA1, and around 430 for DPB1. A handful of DR-DQ haplotypes were handled as single units for association and clustering because linkage in the cohort was strong. Across approximately 400 genotyped donors of the cohort, an average of about 240,000 unique TCR beta nucleotide sequences per donor were sequenced, and roughly 20% of those sequences were non-productive. General findings and caveats noted by the study authors: Compared with equally common non-associated chains, HLA-associated TCR beta chains in a later analysis were more clonally expanded and had lower generation probabilities. Because HLA typing was unavailable for some donors at each locus, only the typed subset was used in association tests. The 87-base-pair reads could not distinguish some IMGT-functional V segments, including TRBV6-2 and TRBV6-3, so those segments were excluded. A further reported finding was that TCR beta sequences accurately predicted the HLA-A and HLA-B alleles for most subjects in the first cohort. A cluster of highly shared sequence variants was judged likely to represent a technical artifact of the sequencing pipeline. In a later analysis, the rate of TCR association differed among HLA loci, with DRB1 alleles having the most associated TCRs and HLA-C alleles having the fewest. Roughly uniform sequencing depth across donors was assumed in presence/absence analyses, although this assumption may not hold. The cohort was sequenced for TCR beta chains only, and without alpha or paired-chain data the features that could be detected were limited. Assigning TCR associations to individual alleles was difficult when HLA alleles, especially DR and DQ, strongly co-occurred. Because counts were too low, about 17 rarely observed V segments, including chromosome 9 orphons, were excluded from the earlier analysis of 587 of the donors. In vitro tests confirmed that a few of the cytomegalovirus-associated TCR beta chains recognize cytomegalovirus antigens. In a later analysis, most CMV-associated TCR beta chains were found to appear HLA-restricted, with HLA associations seemingly driven largely by CMV exposure. A later analysis reported that several top co-occurrence clusters appeared linked to parvovirus B19, influenza, CMV and Epstein-Barr virus. Correlated functional status among segregating V segments might reflect linkage disequilibrium, but an unknown experimental factor could not be ruled out. The only immune exposure information available for the cohort was CMV serostatus. In a later genetic analysis, a missense DCLRE1C variant was associated with V-gene and J-gene trimming of TCR beta chains, and the association was replicated in an independent cohort. While some public TCRs were present in many individuals, most TCR sequences turned up only very rarely across donors. Cytomegalovirus status was reported to be diagnosed by the classifier with high specificity and sensitivity in both the original and validation cohorts. In the study, 164 TCR beta chains were listed as associated with cytomegalovirus. An earlier analysis of 587 of the donors showed that most TCR beta V segments appeared in productive rearrangements either about 87% or about 30% of the time, which broadly matched IMGT annotations. In a later analysis, about 16,000 TCR beta sequences were associated with specific HLA alleles at a false discovery rate of 0.05. According to the authors, the approach could potentially be generalized to other disease states and immunological phenotypes. In a later genetic analysis, fewer N-insertions in productive TCRs were reported among donors in an Asian-associated ancestry cluster than the roughly 670-donor mean.

Only one count was recorded for this clone. Its recognized antigen is unknown. Base qualities are not provided; no much larger clone lies one nucleotide away. Receptor libraries were prepared by the immunoSEQ multiplex PCR assay. The multiplex PCR relied on a mix of 60 forward primers for TCR Vbeta segments and 13 reverse primers for TCR Jbeta segments. The CDR3 region of rearranged TCR beta genes was amplified from genomic DNA by a multiplex PCR assay. Amplified TCR beta libraries were sequenced as 87-base-pair reads on the Illumina HiSeq System. The authors processed their data as follows. A later analysis tallied tens of millions of unique TCR beta chains across the 666 repertoires, and some 10 million of those chains were shared by two or more donors. To remove PCR and sequencing errors, raw reads were error-corrected and collapsed into unique sequences using a nearest-neighbor algorithm that merged closely related sequences. V, D and J gene segments were assigned by aligning CDR3 sequences to IMGT reference sequences. Each retained sequence needed at least a six-nucleotide match to both a V gene segment and a J gene segment. A rearrangement counted as productive if the CDR3 had no stop codons and remained in frame with V and J, and every other rearrangement counted as non-productive. CDR3 was defined by IMGT convention, running from the second conserved V-encoded cysteine to the conserved J-encoded phenylalanine. The earlier analysis of fewer than 750 of the donors excluded sequences that lacked an unambiguous match to a single V gene segment. In an earlier analysis of roughly 500 of the donors, V segments were called functional above 56.7% productive rearrangements and were called segregating when the between-donor standard deviation exceeded 5%. A statistical classification framework was built to diagnose cytomegalovirus status from the catalog of TCR beta chain sequences. In a later analysis, TCR nucleotide sequences were compared against IMGT/GENE-DB human TR gene sequences so that V and J genes could be assigned. In a later analysis, CDR3 sequences and most-parsimonious VDJ recombination scenarios were assigned using the TCRdist pipeline. In a later analysis, every TCR beta chain was defined by the combination of its CDR3 amino acid sequence and its V-gene family, and reads without a unique V-gene family were dropped. In a later analysis, approximately 590 highly shared, low-generation-probability nucleotide sequences were removed to address suspected cross-contamination and a sequencing artifact. In a later analysis, a clonal expansion index for each public chain was calculated from normalized within-repertoire ranks of inferred template counts. In a later analysis, generation probabilities were computed with a VDJ recombination model fitted to out-of-frame rearrangements, and the resulting probabilities were checked against IGoR. Hypergeometric tests were used in a later analysis to score TCR-TCR, TCR-HLA and TCR-CMV co-occurrence, with a repertoire-size bias correction applied to the TCR pairs. A later analysis estimated false discovery rates by permuting HLA or CMV assignments 20 times. In a later analysis, co-occurring TCRs were grouped using DBSCAN, and TCRdist sequence similarity was added for clustering within HLA-allele-positive subsets. Co-occurrence clustering excluded repertoires with fewer than 30,000 or more than 120,000 public chains, plus five with anomalous nucleotide sharing. The immuneACCESS repertoire file appears here via TCRdb, limited to in-frame rearrangements. These files lack a portion of the clones; in checked studies, under half of the deficit traces to unresolved V genes, and the cause of the others is not known. From that table come the V and J calls and clone size; the DNA was used to work out D and trimming. The sample has over 150,000 clones on record, 60% to 80% of them singletons. The ten largest clonotypes hold about 2.8% of the sample.

From a lookup of the germline V gene, CDR1 and CDR2 are SGHNT and YENEEA. Reading from cysteine to phenylalanine, the CDR3 counts 15 amino acids. Just CDR3 DNA is preserved here, 45 bases in frame from base 1. Trimming accounts for 3 bases at V and 2 bases at J, while the number of junction bases matched to no gene is 3. The cohort consisted of 650 to 700 healthy bone marrow donors. Cohort members were all nominally healthy when sampled, although unrecorded immune exposures were likely present. The donor was CMV seronegative and belonged to the group of 380 or so seronegative cohort members. A peripheral blood sample was provided by each donor, and peripheral blood mononuclear cells were used for TCR beta sequencing. Genomic DNA extraction from the blood cell samples was performed with the Qiagen DNeasy Blood Extraction Kit.

Source material: PBMCs. Recombination linked TRBV11-3 to TRBJ2-2; TRBD2 fits 7 bases in the junction. The clonotype comes from a woman aged 25 to 45 in good health and CMV-seronegative. The sequenced DNA is TGTGCCAGCAGCTTCGGGGGGACTAACACCGGGGAGCTGTTTTTT. It specifies CASSFGGTNTGELFF. Beyond the CDR3, the reference TRBV11-3 and TRBJ2-2 genes provide the residues; the full variable domain reads: EAGVVQSPRYKIIEKKQPVAFWCNPISGHNTLYWYLQNLGQGPELLIRYENEEAVDDSQLPKDRFSAERLKGVDSTLKIQPAELGDSAVYLCASSFGGTNTGELFFGEGSRLTVL.